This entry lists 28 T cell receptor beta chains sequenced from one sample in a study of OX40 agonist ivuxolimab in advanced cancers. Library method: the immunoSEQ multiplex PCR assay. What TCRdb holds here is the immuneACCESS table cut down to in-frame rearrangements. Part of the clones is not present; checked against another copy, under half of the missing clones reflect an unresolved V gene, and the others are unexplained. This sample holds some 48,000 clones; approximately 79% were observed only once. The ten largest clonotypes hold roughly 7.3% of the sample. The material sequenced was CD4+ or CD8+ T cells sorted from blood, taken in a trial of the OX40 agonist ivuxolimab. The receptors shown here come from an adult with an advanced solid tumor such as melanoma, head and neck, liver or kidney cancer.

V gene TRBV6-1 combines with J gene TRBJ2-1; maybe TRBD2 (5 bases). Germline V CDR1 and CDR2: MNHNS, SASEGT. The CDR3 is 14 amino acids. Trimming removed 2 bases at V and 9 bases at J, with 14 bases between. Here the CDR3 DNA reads TGTGCCAGCAGTGAAAGGGCTAGCAAGGGTGAGCAGTTCTTC. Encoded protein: CASSERASKGEQFF.

In DNA, the CDR3 is TGTGCCAGCAAGAACGGGGCGGCTAATGAAAAACTGTTTTTT. It specifies CASKNGAANEKLFF. The chain couples TRBV2 to TRBJ1-4, with D tentatively TRBD1 (5 bases). This CDR3 has 14 amino acids. The ends were cut back, 7 bases at V and 3 bases at J, with 12 bases in the middle. Germline V gene lookup returns CDR1 SNHLY and CDR2 FYNNEI.

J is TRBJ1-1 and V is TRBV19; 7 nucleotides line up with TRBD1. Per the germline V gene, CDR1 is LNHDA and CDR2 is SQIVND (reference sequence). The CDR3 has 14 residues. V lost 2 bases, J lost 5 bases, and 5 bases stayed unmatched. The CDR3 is CASSISGGRTEAFF. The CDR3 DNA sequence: TGTGCCAGTAGTATATCAGGGGGAAGGACTGAAGCTTTCTTT. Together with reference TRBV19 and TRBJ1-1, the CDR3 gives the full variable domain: DGGITQSPKYLFRKEGQNVTLSCEQNLNHDAMYWYRQDPGQGLRLIYYSQIVNDFQKGDIAEGYSVSREKKESFPLTVTSAQKNPTAFYLCASSISGGRTEAFFGQGTRLTVV.

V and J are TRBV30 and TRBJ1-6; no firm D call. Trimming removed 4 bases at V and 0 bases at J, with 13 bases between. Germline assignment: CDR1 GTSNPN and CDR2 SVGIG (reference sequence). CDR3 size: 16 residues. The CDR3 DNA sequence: TGTGCCTGGACCACTTTATGGGCCTCCTATAATTCACCCCTCCACTTT. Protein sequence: CAWTTLWASYNSPLHF.

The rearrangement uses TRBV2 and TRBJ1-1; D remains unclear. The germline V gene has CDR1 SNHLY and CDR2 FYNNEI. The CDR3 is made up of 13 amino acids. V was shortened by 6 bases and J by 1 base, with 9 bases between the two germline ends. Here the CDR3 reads CASREQRNTEAFF. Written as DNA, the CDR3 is TGTGCCAGCAGGGAACAGAGGAACACTGAAGCTTTCTTT.

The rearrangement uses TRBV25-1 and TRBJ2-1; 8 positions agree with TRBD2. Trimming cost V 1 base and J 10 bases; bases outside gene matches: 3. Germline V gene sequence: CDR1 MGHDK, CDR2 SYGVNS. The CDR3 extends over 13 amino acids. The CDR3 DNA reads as TGTGCCAGCAGTGAATTAACTAGCGGAGAGCAGTTCTTC. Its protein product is CASSELTSGEQFF. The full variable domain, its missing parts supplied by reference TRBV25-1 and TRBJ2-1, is EADIYQTPRYLVIGTGKKITLECSQTMGHDKMYWYQQDPGMELHLIHYSYGVNSTEKGDLSSESTVSRIRTEHFPLTLESARPSHTSQYLCASSELTSGEQFFGPGTRLTVL.

CDR3 DNA sequence: TGTGCCAGCAGCTTAGGGCGGGATCAGCCCCAGCATTTT. Residues: CASSLGRDQPQHF. The rearrangement links TRBV7-2 to TRBJ1-5; D is unresolved. This CDR3 has 13 residues. The V end lost 1 base, the J end lost 5 bases, and 6 bases lay between the germline ends. Germline loops: CDR1 SGHTA, CDR2 FQGNSA.

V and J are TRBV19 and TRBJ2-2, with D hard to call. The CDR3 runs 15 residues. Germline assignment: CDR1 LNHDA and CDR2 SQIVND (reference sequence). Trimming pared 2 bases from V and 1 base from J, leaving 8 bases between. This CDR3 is CASSISRRNTGELFF. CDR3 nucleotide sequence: TGTGCCAGTAGTATATCCCGACGGAACACCGGGGAGCTGTTTTTT.

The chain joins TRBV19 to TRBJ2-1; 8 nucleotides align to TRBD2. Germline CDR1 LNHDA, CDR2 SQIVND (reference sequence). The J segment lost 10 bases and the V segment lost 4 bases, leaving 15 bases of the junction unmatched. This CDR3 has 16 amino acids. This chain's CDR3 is CASSKGEGAGVGEQFF. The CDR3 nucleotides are TGTGCCAGTAGTAAAGGGGAGGGAGCGGGAGTTGGCGAGCAGTTCTTC.

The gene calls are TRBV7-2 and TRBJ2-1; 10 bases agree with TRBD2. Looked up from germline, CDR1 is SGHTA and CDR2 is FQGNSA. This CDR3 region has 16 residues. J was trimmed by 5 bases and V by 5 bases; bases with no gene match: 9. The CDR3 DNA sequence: TGTGCCAGCAGCCTAGGAGCGGGAGGGCCCCACAATGAGCAGTTCTTC. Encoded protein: CASSLGAGGPHNEQFF.

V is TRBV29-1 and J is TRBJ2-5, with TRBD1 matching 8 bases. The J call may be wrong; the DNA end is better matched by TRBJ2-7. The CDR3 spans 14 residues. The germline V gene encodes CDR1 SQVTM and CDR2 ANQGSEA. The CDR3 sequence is CSVLGQDTLYEQYF. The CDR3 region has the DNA TGCAGCGTCTTGGGACAGGACACCCTCTACGAGCAGTACTTC.

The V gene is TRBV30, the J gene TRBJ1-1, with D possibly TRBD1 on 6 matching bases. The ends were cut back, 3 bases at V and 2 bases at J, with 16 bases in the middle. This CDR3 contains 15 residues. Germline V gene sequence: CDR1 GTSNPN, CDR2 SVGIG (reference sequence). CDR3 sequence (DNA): TGTGCCTGGAGGGGAACAAGAGGGGGAAACACTGAAGCTTTCTTT. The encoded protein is CAWRGTRGGNTEAFF.

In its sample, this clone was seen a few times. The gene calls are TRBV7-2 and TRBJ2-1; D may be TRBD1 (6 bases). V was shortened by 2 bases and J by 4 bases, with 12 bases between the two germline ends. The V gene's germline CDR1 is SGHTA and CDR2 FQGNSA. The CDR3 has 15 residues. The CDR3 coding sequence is TGTGCCAGCAGCTTATGGGTAGGGGGTTACAATGAGCAGTTCTTC. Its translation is CASSLWVGGYNEQFF.

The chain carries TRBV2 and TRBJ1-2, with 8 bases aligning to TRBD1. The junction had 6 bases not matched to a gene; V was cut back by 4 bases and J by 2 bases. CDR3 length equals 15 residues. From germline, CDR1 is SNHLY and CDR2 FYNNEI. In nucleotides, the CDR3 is TGTGCCAGCAGTGGGGGGACAGGTGGAAACTATGGCTACACCTTC. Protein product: CASSGGTGGNYGYTF.

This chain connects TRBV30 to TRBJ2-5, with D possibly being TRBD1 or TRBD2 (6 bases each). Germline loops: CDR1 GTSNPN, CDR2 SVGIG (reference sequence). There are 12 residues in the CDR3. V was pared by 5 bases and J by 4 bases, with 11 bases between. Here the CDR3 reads CAWDKGGETQYF. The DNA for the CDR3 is TGTGCCTGGGACAAGGGGGGAGAGACCCAGTACTTC. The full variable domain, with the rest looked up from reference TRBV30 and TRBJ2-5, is SQTIHQWPATLVQPVGSPLSLECTVEGTSNPNLYWYRQAAGRGLQLLFYSVGIGQISSEVPQNLSASRPQDRQFILSSKKLLLSDSGFYLCAWDKGGETQYFGPGTRLLVL.

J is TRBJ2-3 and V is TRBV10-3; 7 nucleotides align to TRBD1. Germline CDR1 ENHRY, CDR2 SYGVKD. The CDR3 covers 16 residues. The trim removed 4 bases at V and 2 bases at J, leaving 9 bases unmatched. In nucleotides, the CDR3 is TGTGCCATCAGTGGCGGACAGGACGTCGCCACAGATACGCAGTATTTT. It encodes CAISGGQDVATDTQYF.

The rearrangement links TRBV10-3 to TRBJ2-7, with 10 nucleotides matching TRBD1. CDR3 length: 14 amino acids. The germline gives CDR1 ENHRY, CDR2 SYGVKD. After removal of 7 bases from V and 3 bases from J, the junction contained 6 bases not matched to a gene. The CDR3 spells CAINTGTGVYEQYF. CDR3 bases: TGTGCCATCAACACCGGGACAGGGGTCTACGAGCAGTACTTC.

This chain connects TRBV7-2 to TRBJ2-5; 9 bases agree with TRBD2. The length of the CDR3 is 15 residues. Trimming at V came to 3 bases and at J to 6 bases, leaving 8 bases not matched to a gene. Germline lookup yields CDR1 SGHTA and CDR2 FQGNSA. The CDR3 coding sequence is TGTGCCAGCAGCTTGAATAGCGGGAGAGGGAAGACCCAGTACTTC. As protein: CASSLNSGRGKTQYF.

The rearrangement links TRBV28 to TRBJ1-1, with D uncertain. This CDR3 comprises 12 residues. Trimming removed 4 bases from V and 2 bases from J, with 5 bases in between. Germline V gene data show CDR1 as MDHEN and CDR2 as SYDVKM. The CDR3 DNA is TGTGCCAGCAGTTCCCCCAACACTGAAGCTTTCTTT. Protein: CASSSPNTEAFF.

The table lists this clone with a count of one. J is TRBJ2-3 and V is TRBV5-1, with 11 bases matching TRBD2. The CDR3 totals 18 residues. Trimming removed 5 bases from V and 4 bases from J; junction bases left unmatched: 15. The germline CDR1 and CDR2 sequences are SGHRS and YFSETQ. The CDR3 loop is CASSFQGTSGSGADTQYF. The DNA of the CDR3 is TGCGCCAGCAGTTTTCAGGGCACTAGCGGGAGCGGCGCAGATACGCAGTATTTT.

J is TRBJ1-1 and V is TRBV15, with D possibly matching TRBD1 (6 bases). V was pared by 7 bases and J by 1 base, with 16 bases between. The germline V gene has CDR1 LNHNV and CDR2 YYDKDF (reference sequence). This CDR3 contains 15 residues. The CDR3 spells CATTTRLGGNTEAFF. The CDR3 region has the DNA TGTGCCACCACCACGAGGCTAGGGGGGAACACTGAAGCTTTCTTT.

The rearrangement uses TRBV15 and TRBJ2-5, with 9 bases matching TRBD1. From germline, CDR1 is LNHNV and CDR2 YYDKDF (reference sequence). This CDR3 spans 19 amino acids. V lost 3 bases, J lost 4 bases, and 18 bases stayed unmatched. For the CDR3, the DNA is TGTGCCACCAGCAGTGGTCCTTTACAGGGGGCGCGGATGGGAGAGACCCAGTACTTC. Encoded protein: CATSSGPLQGARMGETQYF.

The CDR3 here is CAWSVGWNTEAFF. In DNA, the CDR3 is TGTGCCTGGAGTGTAGGGTGGAACACTGAAGCTTTCTTT. The rearrangement uses TRBV30 and TRBJ1-1; no clear D. CDR3 length: 13 amino acids. Germline loops: CDR1 GTSNPN, CDR2 SVGIG (reference sequence). Trimming removed 0 bases from V and 1 base from J, with 6 bases in between. Complete variable domain (other parts from reference TRBV30 and TRBJ1-1): SQTIHQWPATLVQPVGSPLSLECTVEGTSNPNLYWYRQAAGRGLQLLFYSVGIGQISSEVPQNLSASRPQDRQFILSSKKLLLSDSGFYLCAWSVGWNTEAFFGQGTRLTVV.

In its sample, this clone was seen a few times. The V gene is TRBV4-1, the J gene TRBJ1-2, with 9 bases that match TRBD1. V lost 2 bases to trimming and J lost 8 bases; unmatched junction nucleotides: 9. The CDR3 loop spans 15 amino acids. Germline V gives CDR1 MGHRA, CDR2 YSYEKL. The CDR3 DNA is TGCGCCAGCAGCCAACCGGGACAGGGATACGAAGGCTACACCTTC. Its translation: CASSQPGQGYEGYTF.

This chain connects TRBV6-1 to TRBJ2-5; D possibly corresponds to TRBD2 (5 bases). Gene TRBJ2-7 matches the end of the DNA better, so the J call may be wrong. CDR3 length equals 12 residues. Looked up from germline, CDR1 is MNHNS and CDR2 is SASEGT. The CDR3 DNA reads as TGTGCCAGCAGTGAAACGCTAGCCGAGCAGTACTTC. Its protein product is CASSETLAEQYF.

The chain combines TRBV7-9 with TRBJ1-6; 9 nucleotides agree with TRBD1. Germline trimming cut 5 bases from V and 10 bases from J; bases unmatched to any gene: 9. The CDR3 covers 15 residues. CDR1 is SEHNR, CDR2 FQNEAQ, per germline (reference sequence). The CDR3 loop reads CASSPAGTGTSPLHF. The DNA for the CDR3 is TGTGCCAGCAGCCCGGCCGGGACAGGGACGTCACCCCTCCACTTT.

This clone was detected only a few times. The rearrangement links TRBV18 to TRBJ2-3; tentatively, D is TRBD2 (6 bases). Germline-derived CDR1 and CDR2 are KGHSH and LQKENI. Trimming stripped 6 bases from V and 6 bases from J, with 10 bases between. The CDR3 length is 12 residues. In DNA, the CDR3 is TGTGCCAGCTCCCGCGGGGACGATACGCAGTATTTT. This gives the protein CASSRGDDTQYF.

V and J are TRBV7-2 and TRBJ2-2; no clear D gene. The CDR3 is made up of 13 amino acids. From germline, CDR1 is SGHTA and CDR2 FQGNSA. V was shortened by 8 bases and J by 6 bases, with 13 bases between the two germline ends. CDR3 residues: CASGPVGAGELFF. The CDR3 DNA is TGTGCCAGCGGACCCGTGGGCGCCGGGGAGCTGTTTTTT.